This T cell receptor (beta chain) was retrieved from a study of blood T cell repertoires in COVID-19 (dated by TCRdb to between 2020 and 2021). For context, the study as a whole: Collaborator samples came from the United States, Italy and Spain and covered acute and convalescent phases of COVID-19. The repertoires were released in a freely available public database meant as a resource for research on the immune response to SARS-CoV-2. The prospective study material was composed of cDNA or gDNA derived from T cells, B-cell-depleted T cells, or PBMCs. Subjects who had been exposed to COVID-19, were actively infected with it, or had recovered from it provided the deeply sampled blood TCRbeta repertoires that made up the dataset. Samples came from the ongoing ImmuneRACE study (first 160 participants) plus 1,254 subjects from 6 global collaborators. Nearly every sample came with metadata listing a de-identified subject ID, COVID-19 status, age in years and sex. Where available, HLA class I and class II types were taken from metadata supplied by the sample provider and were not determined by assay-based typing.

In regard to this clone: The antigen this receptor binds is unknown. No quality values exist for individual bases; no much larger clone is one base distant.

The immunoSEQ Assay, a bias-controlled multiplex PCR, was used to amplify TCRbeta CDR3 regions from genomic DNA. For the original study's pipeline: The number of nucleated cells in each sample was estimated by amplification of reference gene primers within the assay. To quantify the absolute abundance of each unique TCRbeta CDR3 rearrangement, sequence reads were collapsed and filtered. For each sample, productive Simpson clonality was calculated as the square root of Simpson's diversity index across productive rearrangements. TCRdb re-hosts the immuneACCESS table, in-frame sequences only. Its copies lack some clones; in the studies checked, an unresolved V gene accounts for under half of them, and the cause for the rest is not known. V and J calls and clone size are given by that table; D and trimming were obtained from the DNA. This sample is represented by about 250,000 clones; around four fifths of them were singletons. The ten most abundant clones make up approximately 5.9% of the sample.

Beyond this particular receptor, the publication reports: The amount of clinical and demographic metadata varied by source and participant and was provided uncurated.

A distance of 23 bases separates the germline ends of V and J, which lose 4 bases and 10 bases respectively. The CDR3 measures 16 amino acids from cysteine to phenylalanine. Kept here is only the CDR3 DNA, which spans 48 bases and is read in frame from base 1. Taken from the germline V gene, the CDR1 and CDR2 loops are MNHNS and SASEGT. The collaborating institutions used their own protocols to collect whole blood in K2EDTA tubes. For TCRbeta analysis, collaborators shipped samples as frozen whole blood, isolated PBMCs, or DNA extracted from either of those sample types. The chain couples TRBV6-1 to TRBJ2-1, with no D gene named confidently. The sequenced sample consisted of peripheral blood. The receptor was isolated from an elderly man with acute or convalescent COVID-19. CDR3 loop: CASSAVTTTPTMEQFF. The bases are TGTGCCAGCAGTGCGGTAACTACCACCCCAACGATGGAGCAGTTCTTC.